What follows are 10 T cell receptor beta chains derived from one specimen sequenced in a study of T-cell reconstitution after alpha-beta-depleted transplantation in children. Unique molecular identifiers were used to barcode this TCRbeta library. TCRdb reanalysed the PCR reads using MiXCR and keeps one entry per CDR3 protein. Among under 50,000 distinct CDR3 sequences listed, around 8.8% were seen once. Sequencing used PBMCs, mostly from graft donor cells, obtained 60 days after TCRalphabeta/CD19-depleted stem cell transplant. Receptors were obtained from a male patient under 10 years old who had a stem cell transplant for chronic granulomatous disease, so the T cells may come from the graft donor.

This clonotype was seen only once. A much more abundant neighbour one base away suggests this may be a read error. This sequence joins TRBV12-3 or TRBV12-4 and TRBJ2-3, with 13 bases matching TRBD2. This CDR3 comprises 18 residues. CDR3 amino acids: CTSSLARTSGRGTDTQYF. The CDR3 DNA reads TGTACCAGCAGTTTAGCTAGGACTAGCGGGAGAGGTACAGATACGCAGTATTTT.

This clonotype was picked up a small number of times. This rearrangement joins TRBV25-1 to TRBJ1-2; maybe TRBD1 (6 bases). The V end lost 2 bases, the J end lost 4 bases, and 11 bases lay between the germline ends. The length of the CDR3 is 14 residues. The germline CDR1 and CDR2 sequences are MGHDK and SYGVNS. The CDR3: CASSEPGQLYGYTF. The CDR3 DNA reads TGTGCCAGCAGTGAACCAGGACAGCTCTATGGCTACACCTTC.

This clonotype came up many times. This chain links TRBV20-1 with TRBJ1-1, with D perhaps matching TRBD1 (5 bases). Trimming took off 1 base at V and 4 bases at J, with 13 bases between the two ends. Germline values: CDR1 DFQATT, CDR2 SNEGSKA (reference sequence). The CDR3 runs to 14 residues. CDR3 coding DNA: TGCAGTGCTAGAGGGGGCCGTGGGAGCACTGAAGCTTTCTTT. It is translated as CSARGGRGSTEAFF.

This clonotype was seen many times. Here the CDR3 reads CSVEERGLALQETQYF. The CDR3 bases are TGCAGCGTTGAGGAACGGGGACTAGCGCTTCAAGAGACCCAGTACTTC. This chain connects TRBV29-1 to TRBJ2-5, with TRBD2 matching over 10 bases. V lost 3 bases to trimming and J lost 2 bases; unmatched junction nucleotides: 9. This CDR3 is 16 amino acids long. Germline V gives CDR1 SQVTM, CDR2 ANQGSEA.

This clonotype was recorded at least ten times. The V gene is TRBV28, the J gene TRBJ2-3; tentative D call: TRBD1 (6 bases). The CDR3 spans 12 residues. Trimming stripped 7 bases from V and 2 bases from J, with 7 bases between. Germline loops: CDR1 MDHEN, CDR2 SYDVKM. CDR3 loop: CASNRATDTQYF. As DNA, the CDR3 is TGTGCCAGCAACAGGGCCACAGATACGCAGTATTTT. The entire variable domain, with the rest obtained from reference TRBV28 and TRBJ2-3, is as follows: DVKVTQSSRYLVKRTGEKVFLECVQDMDHENMFWYRQDPGLGLRLIYFSYDVKMKEKGDIPEGYSVSREKKERFSLILESASTNQTSMYLCASNRATDTQYFGPGTRLTVL.

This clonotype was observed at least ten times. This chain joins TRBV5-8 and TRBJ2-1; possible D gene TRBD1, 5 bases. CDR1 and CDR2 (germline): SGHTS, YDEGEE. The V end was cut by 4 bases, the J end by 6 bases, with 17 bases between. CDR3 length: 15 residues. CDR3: CASSLAGNLRNEQFF. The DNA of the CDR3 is TGTGCCAGCAGCCTCGCAGGGAACCTACGCAATGAGCAGTTCTTC.

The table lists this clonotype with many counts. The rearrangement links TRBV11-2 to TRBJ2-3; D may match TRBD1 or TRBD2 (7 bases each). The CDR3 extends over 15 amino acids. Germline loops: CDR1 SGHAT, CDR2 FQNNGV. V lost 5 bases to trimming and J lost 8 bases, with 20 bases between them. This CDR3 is CASSLSGEGAGTQYF. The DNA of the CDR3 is TGTGCCAGCAGCCTCTCGGGGGAGGGGGCAGGTACGCAGTATTTT.

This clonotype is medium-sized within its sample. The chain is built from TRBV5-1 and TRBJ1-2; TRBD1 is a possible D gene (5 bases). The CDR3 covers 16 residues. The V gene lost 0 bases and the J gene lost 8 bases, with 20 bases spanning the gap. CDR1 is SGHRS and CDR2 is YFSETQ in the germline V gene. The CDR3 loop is CASSLAGSGTNSGYTF. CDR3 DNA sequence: TGCGCCAGCAGCTTGGCGGGTTCGGGGACGAATTCCGGCTACACCTTC.

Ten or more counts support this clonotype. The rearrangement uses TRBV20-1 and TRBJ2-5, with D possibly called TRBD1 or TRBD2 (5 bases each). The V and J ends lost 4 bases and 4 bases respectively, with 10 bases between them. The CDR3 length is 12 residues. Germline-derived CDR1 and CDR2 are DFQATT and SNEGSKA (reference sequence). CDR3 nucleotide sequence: TGCAGTGCTATAGGGACGGGAGAGACCCAGTACTTC. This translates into CSAIGTGETQYF.

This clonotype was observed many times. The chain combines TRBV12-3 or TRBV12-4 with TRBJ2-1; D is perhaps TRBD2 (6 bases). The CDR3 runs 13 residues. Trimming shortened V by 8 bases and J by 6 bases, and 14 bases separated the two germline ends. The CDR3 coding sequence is TGTGCCAGCCGCCGGGGGAACCTCAATGAGCAGTTCTTC. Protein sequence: CASRRGNLNEQFF.